These T cell receptor beta chains were read from a single sample in a study of cytomegalovirus exposure and HLA in healthy donors. TCRdb's copy holds only in-frame clones and misses some; the assay was immunoSEQ multiplex PCR. The sample carries around 180,000 clones, roughly 84% recorded once. What was sequenced was PBMCs. These receptors originate from a boy aged 5-17 years in good health and CMV-seronegative. CDR3s include the opening cysteine and the closing phenylalanine or tryptophan. The D gene is left open where the match is weak. Not all rows give a size; the values are once, few, many and, for expanded clones, a class.

clone size	D gene	J gene	V gene	CDR3 DNA	CDR3 protein
-	-	TRBJ1-3	TRBV11-2	TGTGCCAGCAGCCATCGTACACGGGGAACAAGGGGAAACACCATATATTTT	CASSHRTRGTRGNTIYF
-	-	TRBJ1-1	TRBV5-1	TGCGCCAGCAGCTTAGACGGGTCGATTGTATGGGGCGCTGAAGCTTTCTTT	CASSLDGSIVWGAEAFF
-	-	TRBJ1-1	TRBV4-1	TGCGCCAGCAGCCAAGCTCGGTACACTGAAGCTTTCTTT	CASSQARYTEAFF
-	-	TRBJ2-4	TRBV7-9	TGTGCCAGCAGCTCCCCCGGGGAAAACATTCAGTACTTC	CASSSPGENIQYF
-	-	TRBJ2-7	TRBV10-1	TGCGCCAGCGGCAGCAGGGCTGGCGGGGTCTTTGAGCAGTACTTC	CASGSRAGGVFEQYF
-	-	TRBJ2-7	TRBV14	TGTGCCAGCAGCCCGCGTTCCATGATACGTCGCGAGCAGTACTTC	CASSPRSMIRREQYF
once	-	TRBJ1-1	TRBV19	TGTGCCAGTAGCACTCTCGGCGGGGTGGGCGGCACTGAAGCTTTCTTT	CASSTLGGVGGTEAFF
-	TRBD2	TRBJ2-1	TRBV6-5	TGTGCCAGTGGTCTAGCGGGACCTCTCAATGAGCAGTTCTTC	CASGLAGPLNEQFF
-	TRBD2	TRBJ2-5	TRBV7-3	TGTGCCAGCAGCTTAACTAGCGGGCTCCAAGAGACCCAGTACTTC	CASSLTSGLQETQYF
-	TRBD1	TRBJ1-1	TRBV6-6	TGTGCCAGCAGTGCTACAGGGGAAGGGGACACTGAAGCTTTCTTT	CASSATGEGDTEAFF
-	-	TRBJ1-3	TRBV30	TGTGCCTGGAGTCCCAGCTCTGGAAACACCATATATTTT	CAWSPSSGNTIYF
-	TRBD1	TRBJ1-1	TRBV5-4	TGTGCCAGCAGCTTCTTCAGGACAGGGGACACTGAAGCTTTCTTT	CASSFFRTGDTEAFF
-	-	TRBJ2-6	TRBV7-3	TGTGCCAGCAGCTTAGGCTTACAGGGTTCTGGGGCCAACGTCCTGACTTTC	CASSLGLQGSGANVLTF
-	-	TRBJ1-2	TRBV6-6	TGTGCCAGCAGTTACTCCCTGGGAGGTGGCTACACCTTC	CASSYSLGGGYTF
-	-	TRBJ1-6	TRBV5-1	TGCGCCAGCAGCTTGGGAGTAAATTCACCCCTCCACTTT	CASSLGVNSPLHF
-	TRBD1	TRBJ2-7	TRBV5-1	TGCGCCAGCAGCCTATACCTGGACAGGGAAAAAGAGGACGAGCAGTACTTC	CASSLYLDREKEDEQYF
-	-	TRBJ1-1	TRBV30	TGTGCCTGGAGCCGAGGTGAAGCTTTCTTT	CAWSRGEAFF
-	-	TRBJ1-4	TRBV7-9	TGTGCCAGCAGCTTAGCCTCAGGGGCGGCCGACGAAAAACTGTTTTTT	CASSLASGAADEKLFF
-	-	TRBJ1-2	TRBV30	TGTGCCTGGAGCCCAGGGGATGGCTACACCTTC	CAWSPGDGYTF
-	-	TRBJ2-7	TRBV5-1	TGCGCCAGCAATGAAGGGGCATCCTACGAGCAGTACTTC	CASNEGASYEQYF
-	-	TRBJ2-3	TRBV19	TGTGCCAGTAGTAACCCAGGACTTTCCACAGATACGCAGTATTTT	CASSNPGLSTDTQYF
once	TRBD2	TRBJ2-3	TRBV7-9	TGTGCCAGCAGCTCTAGCGGGAGGGCGGCAGATACGCAGTATTTT	CASSSSGRAADTQYF
-	-	TRBJ2-4	TRBV2	TGTGCCAGCAGTGTACGAGAGGAAACTCAGTACTTC	CASSVREETQYF
-	-	TRBJ2-7	TRBV12-2	TGTGCAAGTCGCTTAGTGGACAGGACCTACGAGCAGTACTTC	CASRLVDRTYEQYF
-	-	TRBJ1-3	TRBV7-6	TGTGCCAGCAGCCTCGGGAACACCATATATTTT	CASSLGNTIYF
-	-	TRBJ1-5	TRBV4-3	TGCGCCAGCAGCCAAGATTGGGGGGATCAGCCCCAGCATTTT	CASSQDWGDQPQHF
-	TRBD1	TRBJ1-2	TRBV10-1	TGCGCCAGCAGTGACCTAGGGACAGGGGGCGGACCGCACTATGGCTACACCTTC	CASSDLGTGGGPHYGYTF
-	-	TRBJ1-1	TRBV7-8	TGTGCCAGCAGCTTGGCAGGGGTGAACACTGAAGCTTTCTTT	CASSLAGVNTEAFF
once	TRBD2	TRBJ2-7	TRBV4-2	TGTGCCAGCAGCCGCGGGACTAGCGGGACCTACGAGCAGTACTTC	CASSRGTSGTYEQYF
-	TRBD1	TRBJ2-7	TRBV6-5	TGTGCCAGCAGATGGGACAGGGAAAGCGGCGAGCAGTACTTC	CASRWDRESGEQYF
-	TRBD1	TRBJ1-5	TRBV9	TGTGCCAGCAGCGCGGGACAGGGGAATCCGGGTAGCAATCAGCCCCAGCATTTT	CASSAGQGNPGSNQPQHF
-	-	TRBJ2-1	TRBV5-1	TGCGCCAGCAGCTTGGGGGGGAGGCGCTCCTACAATGAGCAGTTCTTC	CASSLGGRRSYNEQFF
-	-	TRBJ2-5	TRBV5-1	TGCGCCAGCAGCTGGAACCTCGGGGGGCAGGGAGAGACCCAGTACTTC	CASSWNLGGQGETQYF
-	-	TRBJ2-7	TRBV11-2	TGTGCCAGCAGCTTAGTCGTTGGGCGGCAGTACTTC	CASSLVVGRQYF
-	TRBD1	TRBJ2-3	TRBV19	TGTGCCACAAACCGGGACAGTAGCACAGATACGCAGTATTTT	CATNRDSSTDTQYF
-	-	TRBJ1-6	TRBV11-2	TGTGCCAGCAGCTTATCGCGAGGGTCAAATTCACCCCTCCACTTT	CASSLSRGSNSPLHF
-	-	TRBJ1-2	TRBV7-8	TGTGCCAGCAGCTCTTCGGGGGTATACTATGGCTACACCTTC	CASSSSGVYYGYTF
-	TRBD1	TRBJ1-5	TRBV28	TGTGCCAGCAGTTTCAGGGGGGCAGACCAGCCCCAGCATTTT	CASSFRGADQPQHF
few	-	TRBJ1-6	TRBV5-1	TGCGCCAGCAGCCCGGGACCGGGGGAGAATTCACCCCTCCACTTT	CASSPGPGENSPLHF
once	-	TRBJ2-7	TRBV10-3	TGTGCCATCAGCCCCGCCGGGACATACTACGAGCAGTACTTC	CAISPAGTYYEQYF
-	-	TRBJ1-2	TRBV20-1	TGCAGTGCTAGGAGCTCTGATGGCTACACCTTC	CSARSSDGYTF
-	TRBD2	TRBJ2-5	TRBV29-1	TGCAGCGTCCCGCCGGGACTAGCGGGAGAAGAGACCCAGTACTTC	CSVPPGLAGEETQYF
once	TRBD2	TRBJ2-5	TRBV9	TGTGCCAGCAGCGTATTAGCCGGGACTAGCGGGGAGACCCAGTACTTC	CASSVLAGTSGETQYF
-	-	TRBJ1-2	TRBV18	TGTGCCAGCTCACCACCGGACACCTTCTATGGCTACACCTTC	CASSPPDTFYGYTF
-	TRBD1	TRBJ1-5	TRBV5-1	TGCGCCAGCAGCATGGGGGGACAGGGACGGGATCAGCCCCAGCATTTT	CASSMGGQGRDQPQHF
-	-	TRBJ1-2	TRBV5-4	TGTGCCAGCAGCACCGGAGCGCGGGCCTATGGCTACACCTTC	CASSTGARAYGYTF
-	-	TRBJ1-1	TRBV6-5	TGTGCCAGCAGCCCACAGACCTCAGGGCTCACTGAAGCTTTCTTT	CASSPQTSGLTEAFF
-	TRBD1	TRBJ1-2	TRBV28	TGTGCCAGCAGTTTGACAGGGAGCTATGGCTACACCTTC	CASSLTGSYGYTF
-	-	TRBJ1-5	TRBV27	TGTGCCAGCAGTTTAGGTAACCCTAGTAGCAATCAGCCCCAGCATTTT	CASSLGNPSSNQPQHF
-	TRBD1	TRBJ2-7	TRBV7-8	TGTGCCAGCAGCTCCGGATGGGACAGGGGGCGTTACGAGCAGTACTTC	CASSSGWDRGRYEQYF
-	TRBD1	TRBJ1-6	TRBV27	TGTGCCAGCATGGCAGGGGGCAATTCACCCCTCCACTTT	CASMAGGNSPLHF
-	-	TRBJ2-1	TRBV13	TGTGCCAGCAGCTACTTCCTAGATCCGGGAACTGAGCAGTTCTTC	CASSYFLDPGTEQFF
-	TRBD1	TRBJ1-3	TRBV4-3	TGCGCCAGCAGCCAGGGGATCGGACAGGGGGAGGGAACCATATATTTT	CASSQGIGQGEGTIYF
-	TRBD1	TRBJ2-2	TRBV7-7	TGTGCTAGCAGCTTAGTACCTAACAGGGGGCGGATTCCCGGGGAGCTGTTTTTT	CASSLVPNRGRIPGELFF
-	TRBD1	TRBJ2-7	TRBV30	TGTGCCTGGAGTGGTCGAGGGCGGACAGGGCATAACTACGAGCAGTACTTC	CAWSGRGRTGHNYEQYF
-	TRBD2	TRBJ2-7	TRBV7-8	TGTGCCAGCACCACACGAAGCGGGGGCCCGTACGAGCAGTACTTC	CASTTRSGGPYEQYF
-	TRBD1	TRBJ2-7	TRBV5-1	TGCGCCACCCGCATGGGACAGGGGGCCGGCGAGCAGTACTTC	CATRMGQGAGEQYF